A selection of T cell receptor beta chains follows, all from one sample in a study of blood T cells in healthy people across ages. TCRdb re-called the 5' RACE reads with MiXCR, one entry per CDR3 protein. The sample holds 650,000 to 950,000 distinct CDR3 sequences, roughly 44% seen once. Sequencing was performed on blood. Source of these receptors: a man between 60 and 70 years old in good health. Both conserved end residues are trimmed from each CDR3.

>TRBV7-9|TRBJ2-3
ASNLAWDRGFVDTQY
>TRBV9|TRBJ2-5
ASSVAGGETQY
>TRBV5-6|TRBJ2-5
ASSFWPRETQY
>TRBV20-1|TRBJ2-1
SAAGGSMRQGEQF
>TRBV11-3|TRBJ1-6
ASNSMGRDLPLH
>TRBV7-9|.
ATLSLLSEQY
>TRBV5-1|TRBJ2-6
ASSEGQAIYSGANVLT
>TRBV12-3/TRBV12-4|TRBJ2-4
ASSRTGGAKNIQY
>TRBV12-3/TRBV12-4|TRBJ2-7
ASSNRQGSHEQY
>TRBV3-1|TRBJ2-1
ASSPSGSKQF
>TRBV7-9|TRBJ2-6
ASSWTGPGANVLT
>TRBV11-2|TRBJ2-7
ASSLVSPSYEQY
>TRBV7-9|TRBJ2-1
ASSLNPFNEQF
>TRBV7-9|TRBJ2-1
ASSLGRNEQF
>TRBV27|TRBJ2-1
ASSLRRAPVEQF
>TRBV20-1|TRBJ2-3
SAQRASTGTDTQY
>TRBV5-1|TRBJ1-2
ASSSGLAGDGYYGYT
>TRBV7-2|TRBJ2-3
ASSLKEGSRTDTQY
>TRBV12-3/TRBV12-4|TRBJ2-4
ASSLGDRGPQSAAKY
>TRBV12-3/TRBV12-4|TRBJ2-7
ATRESGPYNEQY
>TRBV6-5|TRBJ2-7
ASSYGSGWVGSEQY
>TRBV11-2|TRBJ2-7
ASSRGAGAIYEQY
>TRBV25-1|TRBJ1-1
ASSVTGENTEAF
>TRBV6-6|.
ASSYYSPGYYQETQY
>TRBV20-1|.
SARDPYGTGGRATQY
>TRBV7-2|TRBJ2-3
ASSFTRDRGADTQY
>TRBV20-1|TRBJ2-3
SASRGAIDSDTQY
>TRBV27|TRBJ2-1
ASSVGPGAPPQF
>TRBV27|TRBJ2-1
TSSLTSKFPASLYNEQF
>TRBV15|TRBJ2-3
ATSRDRGSGPTDTQY
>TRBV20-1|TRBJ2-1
SAVIPGSYNEQF
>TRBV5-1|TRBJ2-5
ASSLNGGNQETQY
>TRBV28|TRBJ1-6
ASSDRFSPLH
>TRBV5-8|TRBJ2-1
ASSLHQGRRDNEQF
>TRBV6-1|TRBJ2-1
ASSESHDPSYNEQF
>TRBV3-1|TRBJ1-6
ASSQSDLGSYNSPLH
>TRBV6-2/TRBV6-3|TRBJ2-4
ASSASTAKNIQY
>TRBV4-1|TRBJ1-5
ASSSQTDYSNQPQH
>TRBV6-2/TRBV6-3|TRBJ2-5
ASSYPSGGTAEEQY